This paragraph reports one T cell receptor (beta chain). At one end, the junction sequence differs from germline, possibly due to a read error. Molecular-barcoded quantitative 5'-RACE produced these TCR beta libraries. TCRdb fed the 5' RACE reads into MiXCR, producing one record per CDR3 protein. The table records fewer than 25,000 distinct CDR3 sequences, 13% of them present only once. This entry comes from a study of CD8 T cells in ankylosing spondylitis. CDR3 length equals 14 residues. The germline V gene has CDR1 LGHDT and CDR2 YNNKEL (reference sequence). The sequence derives from a male donor with ankylosing spondylitis or in good health (not recorded which). Sequencing was done on a sample of blood. This chain joins TRBV3-1 and TRBJ2-5; no definite D call. CDR3 amino acids: CASSQGNRREAQYF. In nucleotides, the CDR3 is TGTGCCAGCAGCCAAGGGAATCGGAGAGAGGCCCAGTACTTC.